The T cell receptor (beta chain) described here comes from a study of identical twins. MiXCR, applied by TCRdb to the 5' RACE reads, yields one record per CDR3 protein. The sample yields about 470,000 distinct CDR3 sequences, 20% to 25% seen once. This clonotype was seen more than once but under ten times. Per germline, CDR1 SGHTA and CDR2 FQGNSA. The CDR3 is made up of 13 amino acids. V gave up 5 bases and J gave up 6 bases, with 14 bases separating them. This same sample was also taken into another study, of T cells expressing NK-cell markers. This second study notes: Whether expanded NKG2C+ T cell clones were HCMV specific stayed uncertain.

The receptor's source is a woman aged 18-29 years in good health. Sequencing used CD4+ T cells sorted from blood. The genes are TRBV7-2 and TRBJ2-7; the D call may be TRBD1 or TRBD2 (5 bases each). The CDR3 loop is CASSQKNGGEQYF. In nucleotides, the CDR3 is TGTGCCAGCAGCCAAAAGAATGGGGGCGAGCAGTACTTC.